Listed below are T cell receptor beta chains from one sample, sequenced in a study of T cells in Graves' hyperthyroidism and ophthalmopathy. One entry per CDR3 protein, called by TCRdb with MiXCR from the multiplex PCR reads. This table holds some 490,000 distinct CDR3 sequences, approximately 23% found once. Sequencing used blood. The source is a woman in her 70s with Graves' ophthalmopathy. Both conserved end residues are part of each CDR3. D genes are given only for firm matches. Clone size is stated in some rows and not others, as once, few, many or a class when expanded.

D,J,size,V,DNA,CDR3
.,TRBJ1-6,.,TRBV3-1,TGTGCCAGCAGCCCCCGGGAGAGGAGGGATTCACCCCTCCACTTT,CASSPRERRDSPLHF
TRBD1,TRBJ2-7,few,TRBV6-1,TGTGCCACCGGTCGACAGGGACGGAACTACGAGCAGTACTTC,CATGRQGRNYEQYF
.,TRBJ2-2,.,TRBV4-1,TGCGCCAGCAGCCAAGAGGGGTTTCGGGGACGCACCGGGGAGCTGTTTTTT,CASSQEGFRGRTGELFF
.,TRBJ2-7,few,TRBV3-1,TGCGCCAGCAGCCAAGATTACAGTGACTACGAGCAGTACTTC,CASSQDYSDYEQYF
TRBD2,TRBJ2-2,.,TRBV2,TGTGCCAGCAGTGAAGCGCGGGGGGGGCTAGGGTTCACCGGGGAGCTGTTTTTT,CASSEARGGLGFTGELFF
.,TRBJ2-1,.,TRBV6-6,TGTGCCAGCAGTTACTCGAGGCGGCACAATGAGCAGTTCTTC,CASSYSRRHNEQFF
.,TRBJ1-1,.,TRBV7-9,TGTGCCAGCAGCTTAGCCTGGGACTTGGAGGCTTTCTTT,CASSLAWDLEAFF
.,TRBJ1-1,.,TRBV11-2,TGTGCCAGCAGCTCTTTGAAACAGGCGAACACTGAAGCTTTCTTT,CASSSLKQANTEAFF
TRBD2,TRBJ2-2,.,TRBV9,TGTGCCAGCAGCGACCGACTAGCGGGACCCGGGGAGCTGTTTTTT,CASSDRLAGPGELFF
.,TRBJ1-2,many,TRBV27,TGTGCCAGCAGAAGTTCTGATGTTTTCCGGGGCTACACCTTC,CASRSSDVFRGYTF
.,TRBJ2-7,.,TRBV7-2,TGTGCCAGCAGCTTAGCAGGGACAACTAGCTACGAGCAGTACTTC,CASSLAGTTSYEQYF
.,TRBJ1-4,.,TRBV10-2,TGCGCCAGCAGTCAAGTCTCAGGGACTGGGGATGAAAAACTGTTTTTT,CASSQVSGTGDEKLFF
TRBD1,TRBJ2-7,.,TRBV12-3/TRBV12-4,TGTGCCCGCAGTGCGGGACAGGGCTCCTACGAGCAGTACTTC,CARSAGQGSYEQYF
.,TRBJ1-1,many,TRBV29-1,TGCAGCGTTGAACGCAGGGTCGCTGAAGCTTTCTTT,CSVERRVAEAFF
.,TRBJ1-5,.,TRBV20-1,TGCAGTGCTAGGCGAGGGCCGAGCAATCAGCCCCAGCATTTT,CSARRGPSNQPQHF
.,TRBJ2-1,.,TRBV30,TGTGCCTGGTCCCTGGGCATGGGGGGTGAGCAGTTCTTC,CAWSLGMGGEQFF
.,TRBJ2-5,few,TRBV11-2,TGTGCCAGCAGCCCAACTTCAGGGTTCACAGAGACCCAGTACTTC,CASSPTSGFTETQYF
TRBD2,TRBJ2-5,.,TRBV6-1,TGTGCCAGCAGTGAAGGTAGCGGGGGGACCCGGAGGGACTTC,CASSEGSGGTRRDF
.,TRBJ2-1,many,TRBV11-3,TGTGCCAGCAGCCGTCAGGGTGGCAATGAGCAGTTCTTC,CASSRQGGNEQFF
.,TRBJ2-7,few,TRBV7-9,TGTGCCAGCAGCACCGGACACGAGCAGTACTTC,CASSTGHEQYF
.,TRBJ2-5,many,TRBV12-3/TRBV12-4,TGTGCCAGCAGTCTAGGGGGGGGGGGAGAGACCCAGTACTTC,CASSLGGGGETQYF
TRBD1,TRBJ1-6,few,TRBV27,TGTGCCAGCAGTTTACCAGGGGGGAATTCACCCCTCCACTTT,CASSLPGGNSPLHF
.,TRBJ2-2,.,TRBV7-2,TGTGCCTGCAGCTTAGTTGCTGGGATAAGGGGCGGGGAGCTGTTTTTT,CACSLVAGIRGGELFF
TRBD1,TRBJ2-7,many,TRBV11-2,TGTGCCAGCAGCTTGACAGGGACCATTTCGTCCTACGAGCAGTACTTC,CASSLTGTISSYEQYF
.,TRBJ2-7,many,TRBV27,TGTGCCAGCAGTTTATCGTGGGGGGCGGCCTACGAGCAGTACTTC,CASSLSWGAAYEQYF
.,TRBJ2-3,.,TRBV30,TGTGCCTGGAGTAAAAGCACAGATACGCAGTATTTT,CAWSKSTDTQYF
.,TRBJ2-5,many,TRBV12-3/TRBV12-4,TGTGCCAGCAGTTTGGGGCGGAGTCAAGAGACCCAGTACTTC,CASSLGRSQETQYF
.,TRBJ2-5,.,TRBV10-3,TGTGCCATCAGTGTGGGCAGGGGATGGCAAGAGACCCAGTACTTC,CAISVGRGWQETQYF
TRBD2,TRBJ2-4,.,TRBV7-2,TGTGCCAGCAGCTTAGGTCCTAGCGGGAGGGCCTTTGGGGAAAACATTCAGTACTTC,CASSLGPSGRAFGENIQYF
TRBD1,TRBJ2-2,.,TRBV24-1,TGTGCCACCAGTGATCCGGGACAGCCGAACACCGGGGAGCTGTTTTTT,CATSDPGQPNTGELFF
.,TRBJ2-2,.,TRBV2,TGTGCCAGCAGTGAAACGGGGGACGACACCGGGGAGCTGTTTTTT,CASSETGDDTGELFF
TRBD1,TRBJ1-5,few,TRBV10-3,TGTGCCATCAGTACCACAGGGGGGAATCAGCCCCAGCATTTT,CAISTTGGNQPQHF
TRBD2,TRBJ2-2,.,TRBV7-3,TGTGCCAGCAGCCGAATATTGACTAGCGGGACGGAGGAGCTGTTTTTT,CASSRILTSGTEELFF
.,TRBJ2-7,few,TRBV3-1,TGTGCCAGCAGCCACCCCCTGGCCAGTTCCTACGAGCAGTACTTC,CASSHPLASSYEQYF
.,TRBJ1-6,few,TRBV12-3/TRBV12-4,TGTGCCAGCAGTTCCAGTAATTCACCCCTCCACTTT,CASSSSNSPLHF
TRBD2,TRBJ2-3,.,TRBV2,TGTGCCAGGACTAGCGGGGGTACTAGCACAGATACGCAGTATTTT,CARTSGGTSTDTQYF
.,TRBJ2-3,.,TRBV6-1,TGTGCCAGCAGCGCCTTGAGGTTCGGAGATACGCAGTATTTT,CASSALRFGDTQYF
.,TRBJ1-6,once,TRBV3-1,TGTGCCAGCAACCAGGACATGCTTGCGTCTAATTCACCCCTCCACTTT,CASNQDMLASNSPLHF
TRBD2,TRBJ2-3,.,TRBV24-1,TGTGCCACCAGTGATACCGGGACTAGCGGGAGTGTCACAGATACGCAGTATTTT,CATSDTGTSGSVTDTQYF
.,TRBJ1-1,few,TRBV5-1,TGCGCCAGCGGATCACTGAACACTGAAGCTTTCTTT,CASGSLNTEAFF
.,TRBJ2-7,.,TRBV7-2,TGTGCCAGCAAGCCTCTGACCTCCTACGAGCAGTACTTC,CASKPLTSYEQYF
.,TRBJ2-5,.,TRBV20-1,TGCAGTGCTAGTAGGGGTCAGGGGAAAGAGACCCAGTACTTC,CSASRGQGKETQYF
.,TRBJ1-4,few,TRBV20-1,TGCAGTGCCCACCACGGCGGCACCACAACTAATGAAAAACTGTTTTTT,CSAHHGGTTTNEKLFF
.,TRBJ2-7,many,TRBV7-6,TGTGCCAGCAGCTTAGTTGGGGGCAACGAGCAGTACTTC,CASSLVGGNEQYF
.,TRBJ2-1,.,TRBV6-1,TGTGCCAGCAGGGACCGGATCGAGCAGTTCTTC,CASRDRIEQFF
.,TRBJ2-3,few,TRBV18,TGTGCCAGCTCACCACCGTTGGTGGGGTCAGATACGCAGTATTTT,CASSPPLVGSDTQYF
.,TRBJ2-1,many,TRBV7-2,TGTGCCAGCAGACAACTGAGGAATGAGCAGTTCTTC,CASRQLRNEQFF
TRBD2,TRBJ2-3,.,TRBV3-1,TGTGCCAGCAGCCAAGATAGGAGACTAGCGGGAGATACGCAGTATTTT,CASSQDRRLAGDTQYF
.,TRBJ2-2,.,TRBV6-1,TGTGCCAGCAGTTCCATGGGGGGCGACGACGGGGAGCTGTTTTTT,CASSSMGGDDGELFF
.,TRBJ1-3,.,TRBV11-2,TGTGCCAGCAGCTTAGTCGGGGTCAACACCATATATTTT,CASSLVGVNTIYF
TRBD1,TRBJ2-7,few,TRBV20-1,TGCAGTGCCACCGGCAGAGGGACAGGGAAGAACGAGCAGTACTTC,CSATGRGTGKNEQYF
.,TRBJ1-1,many,TRBV29-1,TGCAGCGTGGCCATTGGACAGTTGAACACTGAAGCTTTCTTT,CSVAIGQLNTEAFF